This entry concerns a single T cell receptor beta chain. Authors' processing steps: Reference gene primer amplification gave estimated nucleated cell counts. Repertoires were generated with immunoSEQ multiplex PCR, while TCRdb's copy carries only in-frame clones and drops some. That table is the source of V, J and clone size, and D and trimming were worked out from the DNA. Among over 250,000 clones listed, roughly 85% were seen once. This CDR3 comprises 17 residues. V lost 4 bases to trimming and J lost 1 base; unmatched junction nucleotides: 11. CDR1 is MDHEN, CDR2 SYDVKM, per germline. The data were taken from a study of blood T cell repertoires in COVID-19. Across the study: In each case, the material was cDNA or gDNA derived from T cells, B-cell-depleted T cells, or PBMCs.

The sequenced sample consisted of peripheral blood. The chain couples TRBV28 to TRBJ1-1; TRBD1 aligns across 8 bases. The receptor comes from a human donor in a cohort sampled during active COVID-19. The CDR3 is CASSSTGQGAANTEAFF. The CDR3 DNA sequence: TGTGCCAGCAGTTCAACCGGTCAGGGGGCGGCGAACACTGAAGCTTTCTTT.